This TCR beta chain was sequenced during a study of T cells in Graves' hyperthyroidism and ophthalmopathy. Overall study findings and caveats: A median 6.5 months before onset, the model predicted ophthalmopathy. By a 13 V-J model, ophthalmopathy was set apart from stable hyperthyroidism.

Clinicians diagnosed patients from clinical symptoms, serum thyroxine and TRAb, thyroid ultrasound and orbital computed tomography. It was 10 ml of fresh peripheral blood that supplied the PBMCs. Germline values: CDR1 MNHEY, CDR2 SMNVEV (reference sequence). The CDR3 is 15 residues long. The germline V and J ends were trimmed by 1 base and 7 bases, with 16 bases remaining between them. Template material for amplifying TCR beta CDR3 regions consisted of RNA transcripts. A first-round RT-PCR of the TCR CDR3 used the HTBI primer set. From the multiplex PCR reads, TCRdb called clonotypes with MiXCR, one entry per CDR3 protein. The table shows hundreds of thousands of distinct CDR3 sequences, with roughly a sixth occurring only once. Comment on this clonotype: Its antigen is not known.

The clonotype comes from a woman in her fifties or sixties with Graves' hyperthyroidism that later progressed to Graves' ophthalmopathy. Sequenced: blood. The rearrangement links TRBV27 to TRBJ2-5; D is uncertain. CDR3 protein: CASSLFSRGMSTQYF. The CDR3 DNA reads as TGTGCCAGCAGTTTATTCTCCCGAGGCATGTCGACCCAGTACTTC.